One sample yielded the 11 T cell receptor beta chains listed below, sequenced in a study of cytomegalovirus exposure and HLA in healthy donors. The primer mix had 60 Vbeta and 13 Jbeta primers. Some clones are missing from TCRdb's copy, which holds only in-frame ones; the method was immunoSEQ multiplex PCR. The repertoire holds 100,000 to 150,000 clones, with approximately 83% as singletons. Sequencing used PBMCs. The receptors stem from a woman between 40 and 55 years old in good health and CMV-seropositive.

This sequence joins TRBV9 and TRBJ1-2; 7 nucleotides match TRBD1. The CDR3 sequence is 15 residues long. Germline V gene lookup returns CDR1 SGDLS and CDR2 YYNGEE. J gave up 4 bases and V 4 bases, and 10 bases lay outside the gene matches. The CDR3, as DNA: TGTGCCAGCAGCCCAGGAGGGGGCGACTTCTATGGCTACACCTTC. Residues: CASSPGGGDFYGYTF.

The gene calls are TRBV9 and TRBJ1-1; D is perhaps TRBD1 (6 bases). The germline V and J ends were trimmed by 0 bases and 11 bases, with 14 bases remaining between them. There are 13 residues in the CDR3. Germline values: CDR1 SGDLS, CDR2 YYNGEE. The DNA of the CDR3 is TGTGCCAGCAGCGTAGAACAGGGTACGTCCGCTTTCTTT. Residues: CASSVEQGTSAFF.

This chain connects TRBV7-9 to TRBJ2-3, with D possibly matching TRBD2 (7 bases). Per germline, CDR1 SEHNR and CDR2 FQNEAQ (reference sequence). CDR3 length: 15 residues. Trimming removed 5 bases at V and 7 bases at J, with 19 bases between. CDR3: CASSQGGDHRYTQYF. The CDR3 coding sequence is TGTGCCAGCAGCCAAGGGGGGGACCACCGTTATACGCAGTATTTT.

The chain uses TRBV30 and TRBJ2-1; 10 bases agree with TRBD2. With V trimmed by 2 bases and J by 1 base, 8 bases remained unmatched. Germline V gene sequence: CDR1 GTSNPN, CDR2 SVGIG (reference sequence). This CDR3 spans 17 amino acids. The CDR3 DNA reads as TGTGCCTGGAGTCTTGGGAGGACTAGCGGATCCTACAATGAGCAGTTCTTC. This sequence encodes CAWSLGRTSGSYNEQFF.

This rearrangement joins TRBV7-8 to TRBJ1-2; the D gene is possibly TRBD1 (5 bases). Trimming pared 5 bases from V and 4 bases from J, leaving 11 bases between. This CDR3 comprises 13 residues. Germline V lookup: CDR1 SGHVS, CDR2 FQNEAQ. CDR3 protein: CASSRETAYGYTF. CDR3 DNA sequence: TGTGCCAGCAGCCGCGAGACAGCCTATGGCTACACCTTC. The complete variable domain, with remaining parts taken from reference TRBV7-8 and TRBJ1-2, reads GAGVSQSPRYKVAKRGQDVALRCDPISGHVSLFWYQQALGQGPEFLTYFQNEAQLDKSGLPSDRFFAERPEGSVSTLKIQRTQQEDSAVYLCASSRETAYGYTFGSGTRLTVV.

This clone was seen just once. The genes are TRBV9 and TRBJ1-1; 7 bases map to TRBD1. Germline V CDR1 and CDR2: SGDLS, YYNGEE. Trimming removed 3 bases from V and 1 base from J; junction bases left unmatched: 6. This CDR3 comprises 15 residues. The DNA for the CDR3 is TGTGCCAGCAGCGCCCCCCAGGGGGGGAACACTGAAGCTTTCTTT. Residues: CASSAPQGGNTEAFF.

The chain links TRBV5-1 to TRBJ2-7; 7 bases fit TRBD2. V gave up 0 bases and J gave up 4 bases; unmatched junction bases: 10. CDR1 is SGHRS, CDR2 YFSETQ, per germline. There are 16 residues in the CDR3. The CDR3 reads CASSLGLRTSVYEQYF. The CDR3 nucleotides are TGCGCCAGCAGCTTGGGTCTTCGGACTAGTGTTTACGAGCAGTACTTC.

This clone came up once. V usage is TRBV11-2 and J usage is TRBJ1-3; TRBD1 might be the D (5 bases). The CDR3 runs 16 residues. With 5 bases removed from V and 0 bases from J, the gap between germline ends came to 14 bases. CDR1 is SGHAT and CDR2 is FQNNGV in the germline V gene. The CDR3 here is CASSILDSFSGNTIYF. As DNA, the CDR3 is TGTGCCAGCAGCATTTTAGACAGTTTCTCTGGAAACACCATATATTTT.

The rearrangement links TRBV28 to TRBJ1-5; the match to TRBD1 covers 7 bases. The CDR3 runs to 16 residues. Trimming took 6 bases from V and 0 from J; bases not matched to a gene: 8. Germline V gene data show CDR1 as MDHEN and CDR2 as SYDVKM. This chain's CDR3 is CASRPGQHYSNQPQHF. DNA for the CDR3: TGTGCCAGCAGACCGGGACAGCATTATAGCAATCAGCCCCAGCATTTT.

J is TRBJ2-3 and V is TRBV5-8, with 8 bases identical to TRBD1. The CDR3 runs to 15 residues. Germline lookup yields CDR1 SGHTS and CDR2 YDEGEE. The junction had 8 bases not matched to a gene; V was cut back by 4 bases and J by 4 bases. The DNA for the CDR3 is TGTGCCAGCAGCGGGACAGGCGCTCGGGCAGATACGCAGTATTTT. It encodes CASSGTGARADTQYF. Full variable domain (outside the CDR3, taken from reference TRBV5-8 and TRBJ2-3): EAGVTQSPTHLIKTRGQQATLRCSPISGHTSVYWYQQALGLGLQFLLWYDEGEERNRGNFPPRFSGRQFPNYSSELNVNALELEDSALYLCASSGTGARADTQYFGPGTRLTVL.

The V and J genes are TRBV4-2 and TRBJ2-5, with 10 bases aligning to TRBD2. V shed 2 bases and J 5 bases; nucleotides not matched to a gene: 8. In germline, CDR1 is LGHNA, CDR2 YNFKEQ. This CDR3 spans 16 amino acids. This chain's CDR3 is CASSQYLAGAEETQYF. The CDR3 DNA follows: TGTGCCAGCAGCCAATATCTAGCGGGAGCGGAGGAGACCCAGTACTTC.